The following is a TCR beta chain sequence with its context. Its antigen is still unknown. This entry comes from a study of CD8 T cells in ankylosing spondylitis. Germline CDR1 DFQATT, CDR2 SNEGSKA (reference sequence). Trimming cost V 3 bases and J 4 bases; bases outside gene matches: 5. The CDR3 is 13 residues long. Using its own MiXCR run on the 5' RACE reads, TCRdb lists one record per CDR3 protein. The data show about 840,000 distinct CDR3 sequences, 12% seen once. Whole-study findings and limits: Seemingly distinctive of ankylosing spondylitis blood was a TCR beta motif formed by eight highly homologous variants. Relatively scarce in peripheral blood, disease-linked clones were CD8+.

What was sequenced was blood, either unsorted or a sorted T cell fraction (not recorded which). The genes are TRBV20-1 and TRBJ1-1; 7 bases line up with TRBD1. This clonotype originated in a male donor with ankylosing spondylitis. This chain's CDR3 is CSAREGASTEAFF. The CDR3 DNA is TGCAGTGCTAGGGAGGGGGCAAGCACTGAAGCTTTCTTT.